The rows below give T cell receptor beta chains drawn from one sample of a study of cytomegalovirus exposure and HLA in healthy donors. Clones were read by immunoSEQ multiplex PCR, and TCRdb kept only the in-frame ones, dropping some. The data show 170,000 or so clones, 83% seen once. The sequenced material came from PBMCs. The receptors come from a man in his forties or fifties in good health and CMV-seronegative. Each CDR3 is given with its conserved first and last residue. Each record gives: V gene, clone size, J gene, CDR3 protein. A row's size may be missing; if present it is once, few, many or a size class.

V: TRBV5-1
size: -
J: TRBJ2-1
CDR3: CASSRIGQGVNNEQFF

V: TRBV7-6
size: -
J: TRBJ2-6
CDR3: CASSLRPGTESGANVLTF

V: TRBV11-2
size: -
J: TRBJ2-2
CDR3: CASSRTGEHGELFF

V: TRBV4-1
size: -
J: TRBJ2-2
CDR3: CASSQDPGGPGELFF

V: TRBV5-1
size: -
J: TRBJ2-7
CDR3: CASSLGDGAYEQYF

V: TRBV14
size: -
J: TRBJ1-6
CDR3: CASSRQGTNSPLHF

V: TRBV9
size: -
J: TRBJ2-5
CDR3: CASSVGGGGFQETQYF

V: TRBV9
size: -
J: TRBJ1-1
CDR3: CASSDRQGVNTEAFF

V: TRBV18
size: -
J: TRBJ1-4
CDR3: CASSPKTGATNEKLFF

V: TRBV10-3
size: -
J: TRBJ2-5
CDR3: CAARGGAVETQYF

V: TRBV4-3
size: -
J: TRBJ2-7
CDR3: CASSQDTRTGTYEQYF

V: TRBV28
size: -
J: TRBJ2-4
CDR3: CASSQPPGVNIQYF

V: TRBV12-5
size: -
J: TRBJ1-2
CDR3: CASGLPLKQEPNGYTF

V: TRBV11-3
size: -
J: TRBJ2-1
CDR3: CASSLGGGGNNEQFF

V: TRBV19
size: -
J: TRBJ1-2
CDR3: CASSKGPRGPTDGYTF

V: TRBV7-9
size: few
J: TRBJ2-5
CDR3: CSSSWEGRSQETQYF

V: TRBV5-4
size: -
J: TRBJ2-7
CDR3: CASSLDLDEQYF

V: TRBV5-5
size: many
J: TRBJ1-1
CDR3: CASSLGGDTEAFF

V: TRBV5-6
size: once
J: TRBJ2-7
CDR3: CASSFADTYERYF

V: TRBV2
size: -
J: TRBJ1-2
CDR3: CASSISPLSMGGYGYTF

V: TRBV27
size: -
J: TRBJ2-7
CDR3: CASKSLSTSVHEQYF

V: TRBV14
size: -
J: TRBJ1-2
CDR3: CASSPDRDYGYTF

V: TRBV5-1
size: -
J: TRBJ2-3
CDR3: CASSLGQSTDTQYF

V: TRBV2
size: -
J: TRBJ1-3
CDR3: CASSGRHYSGNTIYF

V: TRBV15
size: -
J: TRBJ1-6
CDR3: CATSEYRDRDNSPLHF

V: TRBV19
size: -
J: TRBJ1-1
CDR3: CASSIRQGNTEAFF

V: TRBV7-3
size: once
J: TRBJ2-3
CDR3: CASRYRGDADTQYF

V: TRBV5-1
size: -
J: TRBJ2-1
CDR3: CASSTTGYNEQFF

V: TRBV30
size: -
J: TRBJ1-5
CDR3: CAWSLRVTGGGQPQHF

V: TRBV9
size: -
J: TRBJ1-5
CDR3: CASSVYWSNQPQHF

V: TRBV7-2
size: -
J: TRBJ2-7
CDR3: CASSLVSAYEQYF

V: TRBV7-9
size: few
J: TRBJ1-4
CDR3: CASSLGQGTQNEKLFF

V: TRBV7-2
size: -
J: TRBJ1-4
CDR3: CASSPSATNEKLFF

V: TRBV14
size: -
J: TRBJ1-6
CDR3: CASSHLGANSPLHF

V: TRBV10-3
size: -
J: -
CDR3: CAISESAQLATYEQYF

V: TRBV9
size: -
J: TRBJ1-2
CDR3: CASSETFTGTGIYGYTF

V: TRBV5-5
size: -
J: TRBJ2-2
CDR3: CASSKGQLERTGELFF

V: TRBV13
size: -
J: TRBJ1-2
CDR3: CASSLSTGGMDYTF

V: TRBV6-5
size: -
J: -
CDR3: CASSYYDRPGYEQYF

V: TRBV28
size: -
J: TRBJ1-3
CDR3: CASSLGPWTGSGNTIYF

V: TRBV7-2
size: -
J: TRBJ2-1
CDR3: CASSRQGSYNEQFF

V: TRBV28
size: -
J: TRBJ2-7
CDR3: CASSRSSGRQNYEQYF

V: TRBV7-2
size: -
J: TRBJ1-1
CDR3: CASSLDRSSEGEAFF

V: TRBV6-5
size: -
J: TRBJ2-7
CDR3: CASSAAYEQYF

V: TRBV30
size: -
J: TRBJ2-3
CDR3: CACLGLAGDSQYF

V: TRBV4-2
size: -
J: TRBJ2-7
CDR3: CASSQGLAGGLWGEQYF

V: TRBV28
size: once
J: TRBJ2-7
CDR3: CASSFPRTGEYEQYF

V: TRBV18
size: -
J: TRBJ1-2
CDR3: CASSPQDYGYTF

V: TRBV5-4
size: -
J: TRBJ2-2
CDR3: CASSRGQRNTGELFF

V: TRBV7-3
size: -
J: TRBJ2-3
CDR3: CASSNKREGPQYF

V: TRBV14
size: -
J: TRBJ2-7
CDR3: CASSSYSGTGRNEQYF

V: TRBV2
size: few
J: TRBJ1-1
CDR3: CASSHNRDTEAFF

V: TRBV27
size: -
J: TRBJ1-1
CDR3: CASSFSGRTEAFF

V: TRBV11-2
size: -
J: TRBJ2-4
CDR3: CASRDETVGGDIQYF

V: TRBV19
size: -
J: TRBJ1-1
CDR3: CASSRTGNRGNTEAFF

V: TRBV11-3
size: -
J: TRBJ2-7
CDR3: CASSFTSGGSYEQYF

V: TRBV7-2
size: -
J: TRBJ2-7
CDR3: CASSWPGLYEQYF